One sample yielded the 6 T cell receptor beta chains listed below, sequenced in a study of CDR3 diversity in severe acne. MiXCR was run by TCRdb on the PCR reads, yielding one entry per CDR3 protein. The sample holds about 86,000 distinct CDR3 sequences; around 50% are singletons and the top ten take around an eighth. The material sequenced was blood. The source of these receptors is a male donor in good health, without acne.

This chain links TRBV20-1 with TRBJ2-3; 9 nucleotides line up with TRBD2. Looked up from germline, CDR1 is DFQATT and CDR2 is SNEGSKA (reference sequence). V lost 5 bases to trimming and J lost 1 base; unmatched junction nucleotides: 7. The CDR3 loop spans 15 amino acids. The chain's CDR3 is CSAGVRTSGTDTQYF. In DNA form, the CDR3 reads TGCAGTGCTGGCGTGCGGACTAGCGGCACAGATACGCAGTATTTT.

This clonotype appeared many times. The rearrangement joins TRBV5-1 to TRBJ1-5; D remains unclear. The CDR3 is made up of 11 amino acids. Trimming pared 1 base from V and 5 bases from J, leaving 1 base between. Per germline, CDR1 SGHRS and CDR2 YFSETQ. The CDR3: CASSLYQPQHF. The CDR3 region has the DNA TGCGCCAGCAGCTTGTATCAGCCCCAGCATTTT.

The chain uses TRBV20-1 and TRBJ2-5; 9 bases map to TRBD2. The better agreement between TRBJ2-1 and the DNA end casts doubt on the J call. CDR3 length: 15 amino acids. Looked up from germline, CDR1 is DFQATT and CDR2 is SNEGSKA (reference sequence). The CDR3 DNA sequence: TGCAGTGCTAGGCGTCCTACTGCGGGAGGGGATGAGCAGTTCTTC. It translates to CSARRPTAGGDEQFF.

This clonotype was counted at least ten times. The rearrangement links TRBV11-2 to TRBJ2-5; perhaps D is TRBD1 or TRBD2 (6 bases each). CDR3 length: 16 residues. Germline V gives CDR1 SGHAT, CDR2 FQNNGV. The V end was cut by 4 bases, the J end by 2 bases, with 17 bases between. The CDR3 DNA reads TGTGCCAGCAGCTCCCCTAAAGGGGGGATACAAGAGACCCAGTACTTC. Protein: CASSSPKGGIQETQYF.

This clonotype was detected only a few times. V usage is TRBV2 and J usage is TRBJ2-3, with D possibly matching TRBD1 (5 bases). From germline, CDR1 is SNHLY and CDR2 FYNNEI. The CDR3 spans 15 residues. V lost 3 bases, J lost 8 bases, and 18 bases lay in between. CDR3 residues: CASSDTGLSQITQYF. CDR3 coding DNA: TGTGCCAGCAGTGACACAGGCTTATCACAGATTACGCAGTATTTT.

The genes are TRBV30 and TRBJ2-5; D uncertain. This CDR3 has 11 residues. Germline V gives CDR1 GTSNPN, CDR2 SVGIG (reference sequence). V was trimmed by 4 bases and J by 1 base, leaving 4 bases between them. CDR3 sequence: CAWNFQETQYF. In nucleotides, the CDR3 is TGTGCCTGGAACTTCCAAGAGACCCAGTACTTC.